This T cell receptor beta chain was captured in a study of blood T cell repertoires in COVID-19. Study as a whole: From T cells, B-cell-depleted T cells, or PBMCs came the material, which was cDNA or gDNA.

Authors' methods: Estimation of nucleated cell counts relied on the amplification of reference gene primers. Generated by immunoSEQ multiplex PCR, the TCRdb table keeps only in-frame clones and is missing some. V and J calls and clone size come straight from that table; D and trimming were deduced from the DNA. The sample includes 240,000 or so clones, about four fifths seen only once; the top ten take 3.4%. Germline loops: CDR1 GTSNPN, CDR2 SVGIG (reference sequence). This CDR3 has 11 amino acids. The material sequenced was peripheral blood. The gene calls are TRBV30 and TRBJ1-2; 9 nucleotides match TRBD1. This clonotype originated in a young woman with acute or convalescent COVID-19. CDR3 in amino acids: CQATGGYGYTF. The CDR3 DNA follows: TGTCAAGCGACAGGGGGCTATGGCTACACCTTC.